The clone carrying this T cell receptor (beta chain) came up many times. This CDR3 comprises 15 residues. V lost 6 bases and J 3 bases, leaving 17 bases between the germline ends. Per germline, CDR1 MNHNS and CDR2 SASEGT. According to the study, TCR beta libraries were built with iRepertoire HTBI primers and CDR3-region Arm-PCR. TCRdb called the multiplex PCR reads again in MiXCR, with one record for every CDR3 protein. The sample has fewer than 600,000 distinct CDR3 sequences; about 20% are singletons. Time point denoted: persistent/refractory GD, antithyroid drugs over 5 years with positive TRAb. PBMCs were the source of the RNA used for TCR sequencing. This entry comes from a study of regulatory T cells in long-lasting Graves disease.

This receptor was obtained from a female donor with Graves disease. The V and J genes are TRBV6-1 and TRBJ1-2, with D maybe TRBD1 (5 bases). The sequences come from peripheral blood mononuclear cells (PBMCs), collected when the disease was refractory, from a patient treated with antithyroid drugs. CDR3 loop: CASRPFWRGDYGYTF. For the CDR3, the DNA is TGTGCCAGCAGGCCATTTTGGAGGGGAGACTATGGCTACACCTTC.